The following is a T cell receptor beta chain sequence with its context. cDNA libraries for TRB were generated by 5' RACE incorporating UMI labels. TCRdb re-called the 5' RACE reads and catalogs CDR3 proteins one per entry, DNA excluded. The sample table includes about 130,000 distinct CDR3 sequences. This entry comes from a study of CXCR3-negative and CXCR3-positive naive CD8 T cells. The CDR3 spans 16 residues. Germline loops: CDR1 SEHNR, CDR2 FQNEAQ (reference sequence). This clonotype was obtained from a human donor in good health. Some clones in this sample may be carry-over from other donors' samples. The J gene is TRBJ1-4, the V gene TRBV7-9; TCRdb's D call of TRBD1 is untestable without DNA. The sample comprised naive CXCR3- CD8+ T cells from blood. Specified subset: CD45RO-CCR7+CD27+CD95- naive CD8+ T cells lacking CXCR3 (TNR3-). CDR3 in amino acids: CASSRQIRTGDEKLFF.